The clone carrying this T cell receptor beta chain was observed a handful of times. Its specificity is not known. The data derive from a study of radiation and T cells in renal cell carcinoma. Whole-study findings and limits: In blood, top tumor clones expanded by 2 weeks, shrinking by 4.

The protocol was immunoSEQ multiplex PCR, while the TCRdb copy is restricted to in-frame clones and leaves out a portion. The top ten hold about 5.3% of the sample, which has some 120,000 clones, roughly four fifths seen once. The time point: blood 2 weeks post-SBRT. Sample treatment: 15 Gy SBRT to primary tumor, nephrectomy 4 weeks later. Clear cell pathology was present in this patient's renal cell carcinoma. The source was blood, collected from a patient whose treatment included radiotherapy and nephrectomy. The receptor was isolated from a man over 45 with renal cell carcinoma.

CDR3 nucleotide sequence: TGTGCTAGTGGTAGTCACACTGAAGCTTTCTTT. Its protein is CASGSHTEAFF. The rearrangement uses TRBV12-5 and TRBJ1-1; D gene unclear. The CDR3 sequence is 11 residues long. The V gene's germline CDR1 is LGHNT and CDR2 FRNRAP. Trimming removed 5 bases from V and 3 bases from J, with 4 bases in between. Using reference TRBV12-5 and TRBJ1-1 for the parts outside the CDR3, the full variable domain is DARVTQTPRHKVTEMGQEVTMRCQPILGHNTVFWYRQTMMQGLELLAYFRNRAPLDDSGMPKDRFSAEMPDATLATLKIQPSEPRDSAVYFCASGSHTEAFFGQGTRLTVV.